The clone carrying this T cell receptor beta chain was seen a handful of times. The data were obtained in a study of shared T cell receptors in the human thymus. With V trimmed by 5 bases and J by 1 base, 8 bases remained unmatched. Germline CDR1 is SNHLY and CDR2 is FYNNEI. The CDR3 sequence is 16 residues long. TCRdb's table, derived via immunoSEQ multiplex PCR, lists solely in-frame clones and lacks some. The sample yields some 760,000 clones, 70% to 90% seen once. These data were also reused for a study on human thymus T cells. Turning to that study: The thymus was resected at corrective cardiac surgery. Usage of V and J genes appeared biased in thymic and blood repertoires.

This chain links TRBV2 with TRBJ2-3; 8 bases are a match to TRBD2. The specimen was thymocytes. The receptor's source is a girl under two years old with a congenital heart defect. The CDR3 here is CASSHSPTSGTDTQYF. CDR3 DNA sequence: TGTGCCAGCAGTCACTCCCCGACTAGCGGCACAGATACGCAGTATTTT.